Each of the 14 T cell receptor beta chains below was sequenced from the same sample in a study of T-cell memory formation after mild COVID-19. MiXCR was run by TCRdb on the 5' RACE reads, yielding one entry per CDR3 protein. The table has approximately 170,000 distinct CDR3 sequences, approximately 12% seen once. The sample comprised PBMCs or a T cell subset sorted from them (not recorded which). These receptors came from a man between 18 and 29 years old who had mild COVID-19 (a few samples of this study predate the infection). Cell type and time point are not known.

The chain uses TRBV6-6 and TRBJ1-2; 7 bases line up with TRBD1. Germline assignment: CDR1 MNHNY and CDR2 SVGAGI (reference sequence). The CDR3 has 14 amino acids. V shed 4 bases and J 8 bases; nucleotides not matched to a gene: 10. CDR3 in amino acids: CASSSGTVIRGYTF. The CDR3 nucleotides are TGTGCCAGCAGTTCCGGGACAGTCATTCGCGGCTACACCTTC.

There are a few counts of this clonotype. This chain connects TRBV11-2 to TRBJ1-2; unclear D gene. CDR3 size: 13 residues. Trimming left V 1 base short and J 8 bases short, with 11 bases between. The germline V gene encodes CDR1 SGHAT and CDR2 FQNNGV. The CDR3 loop is CASSLVRAGGYTF. The CDR3 nucleotides are TGTGCCAGCAGCTTAGTCCGGGCGGGCGGCTACACCTTC.

This clonotype came up a few times. The chain couples TRBV9 to TRBJ2-1; the D is unclear. Germline V gene lookup returns CDR1 SGDLS and CDR2 YYNGEE. V lost 0 bases and J lost 5, with 12 bases in between. CDR3 length: 15 amino acids. The CDR3 DNA reads TGTGCCAGCAGCGTAGGTACAACCGGACACAATGAGCAGTTCTTC. As protein: CASSVGTTGHNEQFF.

The sample holds a few counts of this clonotype. J is TRBJ1-1 and V is TRBV7-2; TRBD1 might be the D (5 bases). Germline CDR1 and CDR2: SGHTA and FQGNSA. V was trimmed by 5 bases and J by 0 bases, leaving 13 bases between them. The CDR3 sequence is 15 residues long. CDR3 in DNA: TGTGCCAGCAGCCTTTATCGAGGGGTGAACACTGAAGCTTTCTTT. It codes for CASSLYRGVNTEAFF.

The chain recombines TRBV20-1 with TRBJ1-6, with D possibly TRBD1 on 5 matching bases. Germline V gene data show CDR1 as DFQATT and CDR2 as SNEGSKA (reference sequence). V gave up 3 bases and J gave up 7 bases, with 13 bases separating them. The CDR3 has 14 amino acids. The CDR3 here is CSASDRGPNSPLHF. The CDR3 DNA reads TGCAGTGCTAGTGATCGGGGACCGAATTCACCCCTCCACTTT.

The chain links TRBV6-1 to TRBJ1-1, with D tentatively TRBD1 (5 bases). V lost 2 bases and J lost 2, with 15 bases in between. The CDR3 covers 16 residues. CDR1 MNHNS and CDR2 SASEGT come from the germline V gene. The CDR3 region is CASSETLKTVNTEAFF. CDR3 nucleotide sequence: TGTGCCAGCAGTGAAACGCTGAAGACAGTTAACACTGAAGCTTTCTTT.

This clonotype turned up a few times. The J gene is TRBJ1-5, the V gene TRBV30, with a tentative D call TRBD1 (6 bases). Germline assignment: CDR1 GTSNPN and CDR2 SVGIG (reference sequence). The CDR3 is made up of 12 amino acids. The ends were cut back, 3 bases at V and 6 bases at J, with 9 bases in the middle. The CDR3 nucleotides are TGTGCCTGGAGGGAACAGGGTCAGCCCCAGCATTTT. It specifies CAWREQGQPQHF.

The genes are TRBV15 and TRBJ2-1, with 7 bases fitting TRBD2. Germline assignment: CDR1 LNHNV and CDR2 YYDKDF (reference sequence). V trimming: 3 bases; J trimming: 9 bases; junction bases outside the gene matches: 2. The length of the CDR3 is 12 residues. The CDR3 spells CATSRREGEQFF. The CDR3 bases are TGTGCCACCAGCAGGAGGGAGGGTGAGCAGTTCTTC.

This clonotype was detected only a few times. V and J are TRBV5-1 and TRBJ2-7, with unresolved D. The CDR3 runs to 13 residues. CDR1 and CDR2 from the germline V gene are SGHRS and YFSETQ. The V gene lost 4 bases and the J gene lost 0 bases, with 8 bases spanning the gap. CDR3 amino acids: CASSLLSSYEQYF. The CDR3 DNA reads TGCGCCAGCAGCCTCCTCAGCTCCTACGAGCAGTACTTC. The whole variable domain, remainder taken from reference TRBV5-1 and TRBJ2-7, is KAGVTQTPRYLIKTRGQQVTLSCSPISGHRSVSWYQQTPGQGLQFLFEYFSETQRNKGNFPGRFSGRQFSNSRSEMNVSTLELGDSALYLCASSLLSSYEQYFGPGTRLTVT.

Only a few counts were recorded for this clonotype. The chain has TRBV2 and TRBJ2-7; perhaps TRBD1 as D (5 bases). Germline loops: CDR1 SNHLY, CDR2 FYNNEI. The CDR3 consists of 12 residues. The V gene lost 3 bases and the J gene lost 3 bases, with 6 bases spanning the gap. Here the CDR3 reads CASSDQGYEQYV. CDR3 nucleotides: TGTGCCAGCAGTGATCAGGGCTACGAGCAGTACGTC.

The rearrangement uses TRBV29-1 and TRBJ2-5; no definite D call. CDR1 SQVTM and CDR2 ANQGSEA come from the germline V gene. CDR3 length equals 12 residues. V was shortened by 5 bases and J by 1 base, with 8 bases between the two germline ends. Written as DNA, the CDR3 is TGCAGCGTTAGGCAGGTCCAAGAGACCCAGTACTTC. Its protein is CSVRQVQETQYF.

This chain connects TRBV5-8 to TRBJ2-3; no definite D call. CDR3 length: 14 residues. V was trimmed by 0 bases and J by 2 bases, leaving 7 bases between them. Germline V gene lookup returns CDR1 SGHTS and CDR2 YDEGEE. DNA of the CDR3: TGTGCCAGCAGCTTGGCCCCGGTCACAGATACGCAGTATTTT. It yields the protein CASSLAPVTDTQYF.

This clonotype came up a few times. V usage is TRBV7-2 and J usage is TRBJ1-2; D remains ambiguous. This CDR3 has 13 amino acids. The V gene's germline CDR1 is SGHTA and CDR2 FQGNSA. The V end was cut by 3 bases, the J end by 4 bases, with 9 bases between. The chain's CDR3 is CASSFIPFYGYTF. CDR3 coding DNA: TGTGCCAGCAGCTTTATCCCATTCTATGGCTACACCTTC.

This clonotype was found a few times. The chain carries TRBV12-3 or TRBV12-4 and TRBJ2-4; TRBD1 agrees at 8 bases. This CDR3 spans 14 amino acids. J lost 4 bases, V lost 6 bases, and 5 bases had no gene match. CDR3 loop: CASRRRTGKNIQYF. The CDR3 DNA follows: TGTGCCAGCAGAAGGAGGACAGGGAAAAACATTCAGTACTTC.